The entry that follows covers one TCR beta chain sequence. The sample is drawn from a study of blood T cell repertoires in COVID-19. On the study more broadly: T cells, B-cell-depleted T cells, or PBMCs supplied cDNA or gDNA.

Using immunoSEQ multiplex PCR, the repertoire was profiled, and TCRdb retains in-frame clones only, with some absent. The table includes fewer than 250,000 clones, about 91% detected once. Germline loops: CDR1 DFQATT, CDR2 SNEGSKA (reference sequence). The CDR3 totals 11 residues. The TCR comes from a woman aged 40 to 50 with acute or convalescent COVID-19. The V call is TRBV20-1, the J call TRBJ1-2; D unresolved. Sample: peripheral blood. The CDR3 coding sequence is TGCTGCCTCGGTAGCGGGTATGGCTACACCTTC. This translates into CCLGSGYGYTF.